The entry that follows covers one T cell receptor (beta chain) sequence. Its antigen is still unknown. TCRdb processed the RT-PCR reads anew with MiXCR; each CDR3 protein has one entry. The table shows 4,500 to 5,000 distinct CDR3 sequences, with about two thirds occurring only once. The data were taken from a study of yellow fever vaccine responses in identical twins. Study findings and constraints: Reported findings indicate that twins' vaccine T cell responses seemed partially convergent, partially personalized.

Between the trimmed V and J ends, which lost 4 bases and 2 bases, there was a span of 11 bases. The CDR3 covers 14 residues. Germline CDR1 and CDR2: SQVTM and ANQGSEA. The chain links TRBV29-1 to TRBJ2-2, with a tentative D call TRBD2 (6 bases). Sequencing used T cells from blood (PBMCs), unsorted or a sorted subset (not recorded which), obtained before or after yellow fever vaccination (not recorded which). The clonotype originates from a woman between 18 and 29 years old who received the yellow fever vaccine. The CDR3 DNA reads TGCAGCGTTGTTCCGGGGGTTAACACCGGGGAGCTGTTTTTT. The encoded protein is CSVVPGVNTGELFF.